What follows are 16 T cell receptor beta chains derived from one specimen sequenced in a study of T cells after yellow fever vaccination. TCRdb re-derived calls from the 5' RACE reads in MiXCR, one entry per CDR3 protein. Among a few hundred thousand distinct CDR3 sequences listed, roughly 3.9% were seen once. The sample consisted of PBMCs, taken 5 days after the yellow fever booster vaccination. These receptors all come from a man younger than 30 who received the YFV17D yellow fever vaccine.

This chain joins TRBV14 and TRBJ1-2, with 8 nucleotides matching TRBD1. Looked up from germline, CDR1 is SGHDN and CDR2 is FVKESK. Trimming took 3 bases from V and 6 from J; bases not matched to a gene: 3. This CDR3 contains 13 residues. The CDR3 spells CASSHGQGDGYTF. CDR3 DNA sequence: TGTGCCAGCAGCCACGGACAGGGCGATGGCTACACCTTC.

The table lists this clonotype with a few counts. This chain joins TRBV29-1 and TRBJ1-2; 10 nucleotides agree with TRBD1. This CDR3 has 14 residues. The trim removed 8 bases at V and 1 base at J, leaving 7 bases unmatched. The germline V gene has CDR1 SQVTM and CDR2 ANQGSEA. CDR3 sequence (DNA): TGCAGCACCACCGGGACAGGGGATAACTATGGCTACACCTTC. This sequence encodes CSTTGTGDNYGYTF.

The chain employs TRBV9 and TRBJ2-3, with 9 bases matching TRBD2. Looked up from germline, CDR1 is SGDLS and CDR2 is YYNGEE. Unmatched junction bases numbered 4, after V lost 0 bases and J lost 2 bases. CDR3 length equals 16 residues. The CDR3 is CASSVERGEVTDTQYF. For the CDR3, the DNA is TGTGCCAGCAGCGTAGAGCGGGGGGAAGTCACAGATACGCAGTATTTT.

CDR3 region: CAWSHGLAGGYNEQFF. Written as DNA, the CDR3 is TGTGCCTGGAGCCACGGACTAGCGGGGGGCTACAATGAGCAGTTCTTC. V is TRBV30 and J is TRBJ2-1; TRBD2 agrees at 14 bases. The CDR3 is made up of 16 amino acids. Germline V gene sequence: CDR1 GTSNPN, CDR2 SVGIG (reference sequence). The trim removed 3 bases at V and 3 bases at J, leaving 4 bases unmatched.

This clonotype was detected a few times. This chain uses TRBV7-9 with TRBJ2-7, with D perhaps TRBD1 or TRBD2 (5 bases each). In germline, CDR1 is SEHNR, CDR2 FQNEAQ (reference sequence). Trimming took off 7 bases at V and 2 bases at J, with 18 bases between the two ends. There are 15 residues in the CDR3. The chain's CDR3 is CASTPIRDGTYEQYF. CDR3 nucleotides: TGTGCCAGCACCCCTATCCGGGACGGTACCTACGAGCAGTACTTC.

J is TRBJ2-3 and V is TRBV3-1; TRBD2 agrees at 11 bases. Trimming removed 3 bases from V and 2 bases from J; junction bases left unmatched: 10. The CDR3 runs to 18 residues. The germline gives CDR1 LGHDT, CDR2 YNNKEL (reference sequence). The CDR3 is CASSQSSGGATITDTQYF. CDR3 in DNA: TGTGCCAGCAGCCAGAGTAGCGGGGGGGCAACCATCACAGATACGCAGTATTTT.

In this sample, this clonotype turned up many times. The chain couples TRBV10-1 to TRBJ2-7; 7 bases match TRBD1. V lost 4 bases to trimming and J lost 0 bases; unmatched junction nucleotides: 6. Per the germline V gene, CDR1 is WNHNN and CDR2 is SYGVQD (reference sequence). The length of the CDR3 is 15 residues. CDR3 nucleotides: TGCGCCAGCAGTGGGGGGACAGCTTCCTCCTACGAGCAGTACTTC. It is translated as CASSGGTASSYEQYF.

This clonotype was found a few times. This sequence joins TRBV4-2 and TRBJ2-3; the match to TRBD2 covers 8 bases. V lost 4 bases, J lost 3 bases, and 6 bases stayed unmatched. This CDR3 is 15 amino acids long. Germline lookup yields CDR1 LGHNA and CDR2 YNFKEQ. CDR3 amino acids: CASSPGLVLTDTQYF. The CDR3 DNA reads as TGTGCCAGCAGCCCGGGACTAGTCTTGACAGATACGCAGTATTTT.

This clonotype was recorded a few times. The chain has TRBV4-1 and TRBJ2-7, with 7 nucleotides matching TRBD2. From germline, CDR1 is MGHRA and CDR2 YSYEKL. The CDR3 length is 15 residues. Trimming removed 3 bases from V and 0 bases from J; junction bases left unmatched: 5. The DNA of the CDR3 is TGCGCCAGCAGCCAGGGGTCGGGAGGCTCCTACGAGCAGTACTTC. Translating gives CASSQGSGGSYEQYF.

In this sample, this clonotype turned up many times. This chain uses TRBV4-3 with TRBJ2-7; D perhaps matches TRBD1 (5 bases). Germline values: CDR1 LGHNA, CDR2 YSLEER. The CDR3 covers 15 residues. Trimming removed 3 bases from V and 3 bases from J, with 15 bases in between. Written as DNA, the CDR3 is TGCGCCAGCAGCCACCTAAGGGGTCACTACTACGAGCAGTACGTC. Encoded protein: CASSHLRGHYYEQYV.

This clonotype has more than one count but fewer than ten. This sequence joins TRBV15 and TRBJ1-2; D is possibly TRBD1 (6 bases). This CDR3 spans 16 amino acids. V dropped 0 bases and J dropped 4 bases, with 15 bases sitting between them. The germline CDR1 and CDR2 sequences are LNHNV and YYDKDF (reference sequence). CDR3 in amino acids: CATSRDQGTSLYGYTF. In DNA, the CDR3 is TGTGCCACCAGCAGAGATCAAGGGACATCTCTCTATGGCTACACCTTC.

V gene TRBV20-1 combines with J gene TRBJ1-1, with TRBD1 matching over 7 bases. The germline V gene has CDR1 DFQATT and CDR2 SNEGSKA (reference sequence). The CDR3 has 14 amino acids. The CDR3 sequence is CGTTGANWDTEAFF. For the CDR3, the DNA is TGCGGGACCACAGGGGCCAACTGGGACACTGAAGCTTTCTTT.

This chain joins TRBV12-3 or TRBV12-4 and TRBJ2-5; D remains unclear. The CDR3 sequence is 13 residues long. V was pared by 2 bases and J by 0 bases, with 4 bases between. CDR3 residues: CASSLLDQETQYF. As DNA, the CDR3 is TGTGCCAGCAGTTTACTGGACCAAGAGACCCAGTACTTC.

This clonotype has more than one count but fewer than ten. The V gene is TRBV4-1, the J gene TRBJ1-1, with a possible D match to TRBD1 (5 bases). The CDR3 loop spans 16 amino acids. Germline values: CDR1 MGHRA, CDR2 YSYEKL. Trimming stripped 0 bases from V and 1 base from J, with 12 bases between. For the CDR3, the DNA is TGCGCCAGCAGCCAAGATCCCTCTGGGGCGAACACTGAAGCTTTCTTT. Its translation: CASSQDPSGANTEAFF.

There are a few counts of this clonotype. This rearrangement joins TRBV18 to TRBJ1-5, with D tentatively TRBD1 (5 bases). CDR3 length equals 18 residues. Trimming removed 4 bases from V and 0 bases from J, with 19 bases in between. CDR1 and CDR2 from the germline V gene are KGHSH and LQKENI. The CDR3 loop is CASSRQLLDTDSNQPQHF. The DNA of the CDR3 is TGTGCCAGCTCACGACAGTTATTAGACACGGATAGCAATCAGCCCCAGCATTTT.

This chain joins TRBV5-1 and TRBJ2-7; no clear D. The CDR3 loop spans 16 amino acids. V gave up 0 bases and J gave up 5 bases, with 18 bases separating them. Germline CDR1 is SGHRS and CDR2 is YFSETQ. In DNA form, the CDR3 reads TGCGCCAGCAGCTTGGGGCACACATCCCTCCCCCACGAGCAGTACTTC. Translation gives CASSLGHTSLPHEQYF.